These 2 T cell receptor beta chains came from one sample sequenced in a study of OX40 agonist ivuxolimab in advanced cancers. Assay: immunoSEQ multiplex PCR; the TCRdb copy retains only in-frame clones and omits some. The data contain tens of thousands of clones, approximately 85% of them singletons. The sequencing here drew on CD4+ or CD8+ T cells sorted from blood, taken in a trial of the OX40 agonist ivuxolimab. The receptor source for this set is an adult with an advanced solid tumor such as melanoma, head and neck, liver or kidney cancer.

The genes are TRBV30 and TRBJ2-1; D remains unclear. Per the germline V gene, CDR1 is GTSNPN and CDR2 is SVGIG (reference sequence). Trimming stripped 5 bases from V and 0 bases from J, with 11 bases between. This CDR3 has 14 amino acids. The CDR3 spells CAWQTPSSYNEQFF. For the CDR3, the DNA is TGTGCCTGGCAGACTCCGAGCTCCTACAATGAGCAGTTCTTC.

V gene TRBV6-5 combines with J gene TRBJ2-7; D unclear. The germline V gene has CDR1 MNHEY and CDR2 SVGAGI. This CDR3 is built from 12 residues. V lost 7 bases to trimming and J lost 7 bases, with 14 bases between them. The CDR3 loop reads CASTGPLGEQYF. The CDR3 region has the DNA TGTGCCAGCACCGGGCCCCTCGGTGAGCAGTACTTC.